This T cell receptor (beta chain) was observed in a study of cytomegalovirus exposure and HLA in healthy donors. V shed 5 bases and J shed 2 bases, with 9 bases lying between them. The V gene's germline CDR1 is SGHTA and CDR2 FQGNSA. The CDR3 is made up of 13 amino acids. Donors showed nominal health when sampled, although they likely had unrecorded immune exposures. The PCR made use of 60 Vbeta and 13 Jbeta primers. This table comes from immunoSEQ multiplex PCR, and its TCRdb copy is limited to in-frame clones, with some not included. The sample includes some 200,000 clones. The rearrangement joins TRBV7-2 to TRBJ1-2; D may be TRBD1 (6 bases). The sample consisted of PBMCs. The sequence was collected from a boy younger than 18 in good health and CMV-seronegative. The CDR3 nucleotides are TGTGCCAGCAGCACGGACAGAAACTATGGCTACACCTTC. Its translation: CASSTDRNYGYTF.